The text below deals with one TCR beta chain. The data originate from a study of blood T cell repertoires in COVID-19. About the study: COVID-19 samples collected from the United States, Italy and Spain covered acute and convalescent phases.

Authors' methods: Estimation of nucleated cell counts relied on the amplification of reference gene primers. Sequencing was performed with immunoSEQ multiplex PCR; in TCRdb, only in-frame clones are kept and a portion is missing. The DNA gave D and trimming, while V, J and clone size come from that table. The top ten hold less than 30% of the sample, which has roughly 62,000 clones, 78% seen once. This CDR3 is built from 21 residues. The sequence was collected from a human donor in a cohort sampled during active COVID-19. The rearrangement links TRBV21-1 to TRBJ2-6; the DNA was not used to check the table's D call, TRBD1. TRBV21-1 is tagged as a pseudogene. The sample taken for sequencing was peripheral blood. Here the CDR3 DNA reads TGTGCCAGCAGCATAGAGGCGATGACAGGGGTAACCTTCTCTGGGGCCAACGTCCTGACTTTC. It codes for CASSIEAMTGVTFSGANVLTF.